This T cell receptor beta chain was sequenced for a study of T cells after yellow fever vaccination. Turning to the study itself: SMART-Seq v4 Ultra Low Input prepared libraries from low-cell fractions.

V gave up 5 bases and J gave up 5 bases, with 13 bases separating them. The germline gives CDR1 DFQATT, CDR2 SNEGSKA (reference sequence). The CDR3 contains 13 residues. MiXCR was run by TCRdb on the 5' RACE reads, yielding one entry per CDR3 protein. The sample lists hundreds of thousands of distinct CDR3 sequences, more than 5.5% occurring once. Study-wide results and caveats: Contaminants from the bulk population, in the form of abundant clonotypes, could be found in FACS-sorted repertoires.

This clonotype was detected only a few times. Its specificity is unknown. Material: PBMCs, obtained 5 days after the yellow fever booster vaccination. This chain links TRBV20-1 with TRBJ1-5; D uncertain. This TCR was sampled from a man aged 30 to 39 who received the YFV17D yellow fever vaccine. The CDR3 DNA reads TGCAGTGCTCCACCCGGTCCGGATCAGCCCCAGCATTTT. Residues: CSAPPGPDQPQHF.